The 14 T cell receptor beta chains listed next were all sequenced from one sample in a study of CD8+CD57+ T cells in acquired aplastic anemia. Genomic DNA acted as the template from which TCR beta VDJ combination and CDR3 sequence profiling were carried out. One entry per CDR3 protein, called by TCRdb with MiXCR from the reads. The sample carries around 230,000 distinct CDR3 sequences, approximately 60% recorded once. Sequencing used sorted CD4+, CD8+, or CD8+CD57+ T cells (not recorded which) from PBMCs. The receptors here all came from a human donor in good health.

This clonotype was counted between two and nine times. The chain has TRBV2 and TRBJ1-2; D gene uncertain. The germline V gene has CDR1 SNHLY and CDR2 FYNNEI. The CDR3 has 12 residues. The V gene lost 7 bases and the J gene lost 6 bases, with 12 bases spanning the gap. CDR3 sequence (DNA): TGTGCCAGCATCGAGTCAGTCAATGGCTACACCTTC. Amino acid sequence: CASIESVNGYTF.

This clonotype appeared a few times. The chain's CDR3 is CSAPGGGAAGYTF. CDR3 in DNA: TGCAGTGCCCCTGGGGGGGGGGCAGCTGGCTACACCTTC. The chain recombines TRBV20-1 with TRBJ1-2, with D tentatively TRBD1 (6 bases). CDR1 and CDR2 from the germline V gene are DFQATT and SNEGSKA (reference sequence). V lost 6 bases, J lost 7 bases, and 18 bases lay in between. The CDR3 consists of 13 residues.

This clonotype turned up a few times. Here the CDR3 DNA reads TGTGCCAGTAGTATACAGTGGCCTCTCTACGAGCAGTACTTC. Its protein is CASSIQWPLYEQYF. The J gene is TRBJ2-7, the V gene TRBV19; D is uncertain. V dropped 2 bases and J dropped 3 bases, with 11 bases sitting between them. The CDR3 is 14 amino acids. Germline values: CDR1 LNHDA, CDR2 SQIVND (reference sequence).

Of note for this clonotype: A read error may be the cause here, since a much bigger clone is one base away. The V and J genes are TRBV5-4 and TRBJ2-5, with D maybe TRBD2 (5 bases). The CDR3 contains 14 residues. Germline V gene sequence: CDR1 SGHNT, CDR2 YYREEE (reference sequence). The V end lost 2 bases, the J end lost 2 bases, and 10 bases lay between the germline ends. The CDR3: CASSFGGTQETQYF. The CDR3 DNA follows: TGTGCCAGCAGCTTTGGAGGTACTCAAGAGACCCAGTACTTC. Together with reference TRBV5-4 and TRBJ2-5, the CDR3 gives the full variable domain: ETGVTQSPTHLIKTRGQQVTLRCSSQSGHNTVSWYQQALGQGPQFIFQYYREEENGRGNFPPRFSGLQFPNYSSELNVNALELDDSALYLCASSFGGTQETQYFGPGTRLLVL.

The rearrangement uses TRBV15 and TRBJ2-5; 10 bases line up with TRBD2. J lost 5 bases, V lost 5 bases, and 8 bases had no gene match. CDR1 is LNHNV, CDR2 YYDKDF, per germline (reference sequence). This CDR3 has 15 amino acids. The CDR3 sequence: CATSVGSGGRETQYF. The DNA of the CDR3 is TGTGCCACCAGCGTTGGTAGCGGGGGGCGGGAGACCCAGTACTTC. Drawing the rest from reference TRBV15 and TRBJ2-5, the complete variable domain is DAMVIQNPRYQVTQFGKPVTLSCSQTLNHNVMYWYQQKSSQAPKLLFHYYDKDFNNEADTPDNFQSRRPNTSFCFLDIRSPGLGDTAMYLCATSVGSGGRETQYFGPGTRLLVL.

On this clonotype: A much more abundant neighbour one base away suggests this may be a read error. This rearrangement joins TRBV27 to TRBJ2-5; possibly TRBD1 or TRBD2 for D (6 bases each). Per the germline V gene, CDR1 is MNHEY and CDR2 is SMNVEV (reference sequence). V lost 0 bases, J lost 9 bases, and 11 bases lay in between. CDR3 length: 13 residues. CDR3 in DNA: TGTGCCAGCAGTTTATCGAGGGGGGAGGCCCAGTACTTC. Its protein is CASSLSRGEAQYF.

The chain combines TRBV7-9 with TRBJ2-7; 9 bases match TRBD1. V lost 5 bases and J lost 7; bases outside the gene matches: 12. The length of the CDR3 is 15 residues. CDR1 is SEHNR and CDR2 is FQNEAQ in the germline V gene (reference sequence). CDR3 in DNA: TGTGCCAGCAGCCCGGACGTTTGGGACAGGGAAGAGCAGTACTTC. Translating gives CASSPDVWDREEQYF.

The rearrangement links TRBV7-8 to TRBJ2-7; TRBD1 might be the D (6 bases). V lost 8 bases, J lost 5 bases, and 16 bases lay in between. The CDR3 extends over 13 amino acids. The V gene's germline CDR1 is SGHVS and CDR2 FQNEAQ. CDR3 region: CASQQTGFNEQYF. In DNA form, the CDR3 reads TGTGCCAGCCAACAGACAGGATTCAACGAGCAGTACTTC.

In this sample, this clonotype turned up a few times. The gene calls are TRBV15 and TRBJ2-1; tentatively, D is TRBD1 (8 bases). V lost 5 bases, J lost 10 bases, and 21 bases lay in between. The CDR3 totals 15 residues. CDR1 and CDR2 (germline): LNHNV, YYDKDF (reference sequence). The CDR3: CATSLDREGIREQFF. As DNA, the CDR3 is TGTGCCACCAGCTTGGACAGGGAGGGAATTAGGGAGCAGTTCTTC.

The chain is built from TRBV20-1 and TRBJ2-5; D unresolved. V was trimmed by 2 bases and J by 5 bases, leaving 6 bases between them. The CDR3 is 11 residues long. Germline assignment: CDR1 DFQATT and CDR2 SNEGSKA (reference sequence). The CDR3 region is CSARQLETQYF. The DNA of the CDR3 is TGCAGTGCTAGACAGCTCGAGACCCAGTACTTC.

CDR3 in amino acids: CSARDGPQPQHF. The CDR3 DNA sequence: TGCAGTGCTAGAGACGGGCCTCAGCCCCAGCATTTT. The rearrangement links TRBV20-1 to TRBJ1-5, with unresolved D. Germline V CDR1 and CDR2: DFQATT, SNEGSKA (reference sequence). Trimming shortened V by 0 bases and J by 6 bases, and 6 bases separated the two germline ends. There are 12 residues in the CDR3.

Written as DNA, the CDR3 is TGCAGCGTTAATACGGTGGACGAGCAGTACTTC. Its protein product is CSVNTVDEQYF. The chain combines TRBV29-1 with TRBJ2-7; D ambiguous. The CDR3 length is 11 residues. The germline V and J ends were trimmed by 5 bases and 5 bases, with 10 bases remaining between them. CDR1 and CDR2 (germline): SQVTM, ANQGSEA.

This clonotype was counted at least ten times. The rearrangement uses TRBV20-1 and TRBJ2-1, with 14 nucleotides matching TRBD2. CDR1 and CDR2 from the germline V gene are DFQATT and SNEGSKA (reference sequence). V was pared by 6 bases and J by 8 bases, with 12 bases of the junction left unmatched. This CDR3 spans 16 amino acids. CDR3 DNA sequence: TGCAGTGCAAAGAGGACTAGCGGGGGGTTTAGGGATGAGCAGTTCTTC. As protein: CSAKRTSGGFRDEQFF.

This clonotype was seen ten or more times. J is TRBJ1-1 and V is TRBV15; D is uncertain. Germline V gives CDR1 LNHNV, CDR2 YYDKDF (reference sequence). This CDR3 has 12 amino acids. V lost 0 bases and J 8 bases, leaving 7 bases between the germline ends. Here the CDR3 DNA reads TGTGCCACCAGCAGAGAGGGCAGAGAAGCTTTCTTT. Protein product: CATSREGREAFF.